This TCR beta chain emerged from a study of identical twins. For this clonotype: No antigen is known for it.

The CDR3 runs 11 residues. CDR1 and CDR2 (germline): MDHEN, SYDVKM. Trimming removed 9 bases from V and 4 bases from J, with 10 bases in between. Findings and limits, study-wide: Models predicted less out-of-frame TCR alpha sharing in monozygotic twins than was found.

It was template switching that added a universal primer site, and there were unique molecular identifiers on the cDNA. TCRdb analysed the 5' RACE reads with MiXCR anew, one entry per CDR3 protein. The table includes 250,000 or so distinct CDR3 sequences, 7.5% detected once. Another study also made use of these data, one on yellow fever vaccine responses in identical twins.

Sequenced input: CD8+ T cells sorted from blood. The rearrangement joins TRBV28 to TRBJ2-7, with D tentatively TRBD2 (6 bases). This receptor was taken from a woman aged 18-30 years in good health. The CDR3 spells CARLRGYEQYF. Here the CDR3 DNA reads TGTGCCAGACTCCGGGGGTACGAGCAGTACTTC.